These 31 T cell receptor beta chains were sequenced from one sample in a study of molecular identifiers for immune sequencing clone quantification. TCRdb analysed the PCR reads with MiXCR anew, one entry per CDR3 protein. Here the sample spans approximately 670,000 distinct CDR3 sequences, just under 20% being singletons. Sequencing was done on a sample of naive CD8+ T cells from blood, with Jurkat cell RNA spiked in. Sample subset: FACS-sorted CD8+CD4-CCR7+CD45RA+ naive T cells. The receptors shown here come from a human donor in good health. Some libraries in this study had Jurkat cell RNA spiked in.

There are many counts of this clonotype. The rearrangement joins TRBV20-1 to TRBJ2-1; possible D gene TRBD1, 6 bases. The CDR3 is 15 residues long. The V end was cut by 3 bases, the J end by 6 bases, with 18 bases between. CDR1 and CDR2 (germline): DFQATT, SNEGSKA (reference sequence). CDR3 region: CSASVWQGWGNEQFF. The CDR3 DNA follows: TGCAGTGCTAGCGTCTGGCAGGGGTGGGGCAATGAGCAGTTCTTC.

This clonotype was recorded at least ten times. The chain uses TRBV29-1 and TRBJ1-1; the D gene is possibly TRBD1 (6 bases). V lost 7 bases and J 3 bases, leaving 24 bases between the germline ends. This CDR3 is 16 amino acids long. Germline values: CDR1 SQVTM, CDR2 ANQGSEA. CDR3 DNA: TGCAGCGCCGGGGGCGCCGGGGGACCTACGGACACTGAAGCTTTCTTT. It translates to CSAGGAGGPTDTEAFF. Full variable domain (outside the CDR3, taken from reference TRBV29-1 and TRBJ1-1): SAVISQKPSRDICQRGTSLTIQCQVDSQVTMMFWYRQQPGQSLTLIATANQGSEATYESGFVIDKFPISRPNLTFSTLTVSNMSPEDSSIYLCSAGGAGGPTDTEAFFGQGTRLTVV.

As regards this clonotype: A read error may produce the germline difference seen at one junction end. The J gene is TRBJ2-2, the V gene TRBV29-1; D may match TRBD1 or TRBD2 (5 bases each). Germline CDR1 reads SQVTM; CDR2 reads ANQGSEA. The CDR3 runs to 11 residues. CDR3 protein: CGVGGTGELFF. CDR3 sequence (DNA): TGCGGCGTTGGGGGCACCGGGGAGCTGTTTTTT.

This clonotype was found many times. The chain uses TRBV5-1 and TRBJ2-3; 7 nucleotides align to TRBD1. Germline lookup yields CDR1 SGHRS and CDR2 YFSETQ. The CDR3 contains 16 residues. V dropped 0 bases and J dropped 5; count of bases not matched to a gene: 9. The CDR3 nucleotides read TGCGCCAGCAGCTTGGATGGGAGCAGGGGGATAGATACGCAGTATTTT. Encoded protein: CASSLDGSRGIDTQYF.

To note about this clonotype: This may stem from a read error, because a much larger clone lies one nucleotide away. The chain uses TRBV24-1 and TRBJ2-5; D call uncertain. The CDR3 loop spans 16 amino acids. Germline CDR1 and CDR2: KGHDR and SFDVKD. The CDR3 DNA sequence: TGTGCCGCCAGTAGATCGGTGTTCGACGTCGGGGAGACCCAGTACTTC. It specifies CAASRSVFDVGETQYF.

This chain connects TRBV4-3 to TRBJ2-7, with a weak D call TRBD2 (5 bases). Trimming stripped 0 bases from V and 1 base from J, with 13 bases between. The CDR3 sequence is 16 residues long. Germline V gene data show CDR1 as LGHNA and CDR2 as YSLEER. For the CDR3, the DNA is TGCGCCAGCAGCCAAGATTGGCGGGTGCTATCCTACGAGCAGTACTTC. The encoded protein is CASSQDWRVLSYEQYF.

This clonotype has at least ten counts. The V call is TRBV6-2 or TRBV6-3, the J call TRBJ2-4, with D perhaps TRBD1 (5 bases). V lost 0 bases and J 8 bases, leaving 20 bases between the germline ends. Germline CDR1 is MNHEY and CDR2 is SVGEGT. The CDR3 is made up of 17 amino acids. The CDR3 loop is CASSYSKVWGWADIQYF. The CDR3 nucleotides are TGTGCCAGCAGTTACTCGAAGGTTTGGGGCTGGGCGGACATTCAGTACTTC.

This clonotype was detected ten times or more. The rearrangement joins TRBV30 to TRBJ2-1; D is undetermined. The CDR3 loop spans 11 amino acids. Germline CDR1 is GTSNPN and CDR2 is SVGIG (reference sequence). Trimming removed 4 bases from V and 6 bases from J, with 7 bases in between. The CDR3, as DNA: TGTGCCTGGAAGTGGGGCAATGAGCAGTTCTTC. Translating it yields CAWKWGNEQFF.

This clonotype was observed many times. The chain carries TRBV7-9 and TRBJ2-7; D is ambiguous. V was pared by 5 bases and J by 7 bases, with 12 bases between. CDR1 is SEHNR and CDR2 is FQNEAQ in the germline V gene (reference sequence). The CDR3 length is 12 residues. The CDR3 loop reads CASSNRLTEQYF. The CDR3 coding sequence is TGTGCCAGCAGCAATAGGCTGACAGAGCAGTACTTC.

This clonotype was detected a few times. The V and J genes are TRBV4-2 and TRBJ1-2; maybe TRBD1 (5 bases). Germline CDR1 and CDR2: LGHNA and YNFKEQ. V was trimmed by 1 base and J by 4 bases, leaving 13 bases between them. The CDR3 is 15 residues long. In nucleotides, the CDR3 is TGTGCCAGCAGCCAAGCCTTCACAGGAGGCTATGGCTACACCTTC. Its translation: CASSQAFTGGYGYTF.

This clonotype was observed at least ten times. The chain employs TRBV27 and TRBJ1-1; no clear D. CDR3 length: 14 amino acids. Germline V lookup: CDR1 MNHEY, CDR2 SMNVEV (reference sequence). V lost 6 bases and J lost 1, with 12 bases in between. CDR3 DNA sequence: TGTGCCAGCAGGTTGGGCAGCCCGAACACTGAAGCTTTCTTT. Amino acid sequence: CASRLGSPNTEAFF.

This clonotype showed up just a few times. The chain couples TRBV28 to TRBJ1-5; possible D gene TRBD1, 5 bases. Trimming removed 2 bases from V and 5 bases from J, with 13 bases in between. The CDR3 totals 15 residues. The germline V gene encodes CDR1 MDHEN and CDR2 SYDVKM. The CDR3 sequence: CASSLGGVSDQPQHF. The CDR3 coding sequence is TGTGCCAGCAGTTTAGGGGGTGTTTCGGATCAGCCCCAGCATTTT.

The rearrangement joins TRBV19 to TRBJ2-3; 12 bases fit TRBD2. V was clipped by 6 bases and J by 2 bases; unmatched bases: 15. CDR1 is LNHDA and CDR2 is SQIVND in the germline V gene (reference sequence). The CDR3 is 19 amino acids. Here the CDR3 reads CASSLTPGLAGYDTDTQYF. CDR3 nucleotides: TGTGCCAGTAGCCTGACCCCAGGACTAGCGGGGTACGACACAGATACGCAGTATTTT.

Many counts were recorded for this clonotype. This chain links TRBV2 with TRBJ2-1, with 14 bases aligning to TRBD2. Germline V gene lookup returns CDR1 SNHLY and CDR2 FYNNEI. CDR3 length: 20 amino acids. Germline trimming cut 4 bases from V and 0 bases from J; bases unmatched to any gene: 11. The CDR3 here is CASSGPGLAGELSSYNEQFF. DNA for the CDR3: TGTGCCAGCAGTGGCCCGGGACTAGCGGGAGAGTTGAGCTCCTACAATGAGCAGTTCTTC. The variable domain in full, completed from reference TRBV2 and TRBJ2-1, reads EPEVTQTPSHQVTQMGQEVILRCVPISNHLYFYWYRQILGQKVEFLVSFYNNEISEKSEIFDDQFSVERPDGSNFTLKIRSTKLEDSAMYFCASSGPGLAGELSSYNEQFFGPGTRLTVL.

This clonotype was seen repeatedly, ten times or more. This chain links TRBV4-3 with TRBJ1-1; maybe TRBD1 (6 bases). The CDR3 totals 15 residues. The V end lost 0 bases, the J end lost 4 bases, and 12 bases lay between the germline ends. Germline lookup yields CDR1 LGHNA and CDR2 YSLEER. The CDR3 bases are TGCGCCAGCAGCCAAGAGTGGGGGGCAGGCACTGAAGCTTTCTTT. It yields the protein CASSQEWGAGTEAFF.

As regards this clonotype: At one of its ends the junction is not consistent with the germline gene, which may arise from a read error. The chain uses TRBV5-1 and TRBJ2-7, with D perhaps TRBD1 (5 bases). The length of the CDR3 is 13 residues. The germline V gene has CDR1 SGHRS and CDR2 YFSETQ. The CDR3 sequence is CASSYGASYERYF. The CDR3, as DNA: TGCGCCAGCAGCTATGGGGCTTCCTACGAGCGGTACTTC.

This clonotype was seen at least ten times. CDR3 nucleotide sequence: TGTGCCAGCAGTTACTCCTCCCTCGTGGGGACAACTGAAGCTTTCTTT. Its translation is CASSYSSLVGTTEAFF. The chain has TRBV6-5 and TRBJ1-1; D might be TRBD1 (6 bases). V was clipped by 0 bases and J by 5 bases, with 16 bases between them. CDR1 is MNHEY, CDR2 SVGAGI, per germline. The CDR3 spans 16 residues.

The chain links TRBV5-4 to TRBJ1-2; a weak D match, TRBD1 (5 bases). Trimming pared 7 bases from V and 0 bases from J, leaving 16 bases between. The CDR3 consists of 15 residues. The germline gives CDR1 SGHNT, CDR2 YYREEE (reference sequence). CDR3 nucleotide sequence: TGTGCCAGCGGGCCCTGGGACCGAGCTAACTATGGCTACACCTTC. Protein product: CASGPWDRANYGYTF.

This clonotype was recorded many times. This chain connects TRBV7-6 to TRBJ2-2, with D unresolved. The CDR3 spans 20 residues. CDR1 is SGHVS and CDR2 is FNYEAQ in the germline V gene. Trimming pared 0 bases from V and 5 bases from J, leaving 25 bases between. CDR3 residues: CASSLAVVPRGPVETGELFF. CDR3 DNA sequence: TGTGCCAGCAGCTTAGCGGTGGTTCCTAGAGGACCGGTAGAGACCGGGGAGCTGTTTTTT.

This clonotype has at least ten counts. The chain's CDR3 is CASSPFIVNEQFF. In DNA, the CDR3 is TGTGCCAGCAGCCCGTTCATTGTGAATGAGCAGTTCTTC. The chain has TRBV7-2 and TRBJ2-1; D is ambiguous. This CDR3 contains 13 residues. V lost 5 bases and J lost 7, with 12 bases in between. Germline V lookup: CDR1 SGHTA, CDR2 FQGNSA.

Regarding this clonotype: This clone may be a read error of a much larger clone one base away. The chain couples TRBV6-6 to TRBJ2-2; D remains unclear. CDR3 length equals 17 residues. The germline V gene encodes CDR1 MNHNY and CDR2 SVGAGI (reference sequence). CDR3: CANSYSVSPFSPGELFF. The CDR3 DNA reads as TGTGCCAACAGTTACTCGGTTTCCCCTTTCAGTCCCGGGGAGCTGTTTTTT.

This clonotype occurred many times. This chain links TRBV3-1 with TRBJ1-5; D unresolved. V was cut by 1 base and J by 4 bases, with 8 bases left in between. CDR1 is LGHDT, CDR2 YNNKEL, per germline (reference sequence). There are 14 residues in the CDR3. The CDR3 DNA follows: TGTGCCAGCAGCCAAGGCCTCTTTAATCAGCCCCAGCATTTT. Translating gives CASSQGLFNQPQHF.

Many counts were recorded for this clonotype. The CDR3 spells CASSEGTSGTYEQYF. The CDR3 DNA follows: TGTGCCAGCAGCGAAGGGACTAGCGGAACCTACGAGCAGTACTTC. V is TRBV7-9 and J is TRBJ2-7; 11 positions agree with TRBD2. This CDR3 contains 15 residues. Germline V CDR1 and CDR2: SEHNR, FQNEAQ (reference sequence). J was trimmed by 2 bases and V by 5 bases; bases with no gene match: 5.

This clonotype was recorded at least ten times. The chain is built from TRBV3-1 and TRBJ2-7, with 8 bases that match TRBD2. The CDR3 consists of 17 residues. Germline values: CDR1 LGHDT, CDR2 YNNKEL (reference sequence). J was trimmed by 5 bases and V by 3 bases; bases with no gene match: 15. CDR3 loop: CASSHGTAGLVSHEQYF. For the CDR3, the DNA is TGTGCCAGCAGCCACGGCACTGCGGGACTAGTATCCCACGAGCAGTACTTC.

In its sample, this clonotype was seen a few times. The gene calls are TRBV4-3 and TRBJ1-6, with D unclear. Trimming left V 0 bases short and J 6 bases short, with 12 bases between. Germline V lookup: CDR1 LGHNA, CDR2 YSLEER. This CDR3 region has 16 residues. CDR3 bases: TGCGCCAGCAGCCAAGATGTGGCAGGAGTTAATTCACCCCTCCACTTT. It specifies CASSQDVAGVNSPLHF.

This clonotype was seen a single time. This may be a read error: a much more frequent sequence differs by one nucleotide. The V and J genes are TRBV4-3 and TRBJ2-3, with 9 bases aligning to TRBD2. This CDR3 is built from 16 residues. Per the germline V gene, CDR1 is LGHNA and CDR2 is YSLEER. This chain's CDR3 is CASSQSAGGSTDTHYF. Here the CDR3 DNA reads TGCGCCAGCAGCCAATCAGCGGGGGGTAGCACAGATACGCATTATTTT.

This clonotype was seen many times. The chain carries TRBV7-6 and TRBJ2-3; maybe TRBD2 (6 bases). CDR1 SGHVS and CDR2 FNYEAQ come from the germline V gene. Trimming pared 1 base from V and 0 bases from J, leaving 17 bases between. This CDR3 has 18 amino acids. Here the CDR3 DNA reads TGTGCCAGCAGCTTAGAGGCTAGCGCGAGTTTGAGCACAGATACGCAGTATTTT. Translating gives CASSLEASASLSTDTQYF.

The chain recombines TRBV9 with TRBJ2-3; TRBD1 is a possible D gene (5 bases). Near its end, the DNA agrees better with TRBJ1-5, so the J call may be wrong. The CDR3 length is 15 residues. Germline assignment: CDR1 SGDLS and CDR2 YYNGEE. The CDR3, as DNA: TGTGCCAGCAGCCCTGGACTAGCGGACACAGATACGCAGCATTTT. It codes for CASSPGLADTDTQHF.

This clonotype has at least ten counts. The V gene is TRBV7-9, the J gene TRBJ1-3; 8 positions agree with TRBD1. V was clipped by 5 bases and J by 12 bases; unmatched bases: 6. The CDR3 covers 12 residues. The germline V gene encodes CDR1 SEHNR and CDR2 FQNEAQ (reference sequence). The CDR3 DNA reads TGTGCCAGCAGCCCCTTGACAGGGGTCATATATTTT. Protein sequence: CASSPLTGVIYF.

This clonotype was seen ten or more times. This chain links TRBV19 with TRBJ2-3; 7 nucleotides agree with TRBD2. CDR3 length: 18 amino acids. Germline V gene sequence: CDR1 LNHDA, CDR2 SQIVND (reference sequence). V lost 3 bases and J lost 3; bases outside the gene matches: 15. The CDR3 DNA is TGTGCCAGTAGTATGAAGGCGGTGGCGGGAGTACTGACAGATACGCAGTATTTT. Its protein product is CASSMKAVAGVLTDTQYF.

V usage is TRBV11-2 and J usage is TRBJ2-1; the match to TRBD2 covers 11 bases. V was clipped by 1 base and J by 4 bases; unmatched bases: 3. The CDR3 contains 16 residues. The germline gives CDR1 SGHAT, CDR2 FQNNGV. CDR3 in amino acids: CASSLGPSGGYNEQFF. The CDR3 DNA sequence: TGTGCCAGCAGCTTAGGTCCTAGCGGGGGGTACAATGAGCAGTTCTTC.